The text below deals with one T cell receptor beta chain. The CDR3 extends 3 residues past the end of the read, so its final part is completed from the germline J gene. This entry comes from a study of Tregs in tolerant kidney transplant recipients. CDR1 is MNHNS, CDR2 SASEGT, per germline. V was pared by 2 bases and J by 5 bases, with 6 bases between. CDR3 size: 12 residues. Using immunoSEQ multiplex PCR, the repertoire was profiled, and TCRdb retains in-frame clones only, with some absent. Listed are 45,000 to 55,000 clones; 0.7% to 0.95% falls within the top ten. The sequence derives from a human donor who received a combined kidney and bone marrow transplant. The genes are TRBV6-1 and TRBJ1-2, with unresolved D. The specimen was CD4+ T cells from blood, collected before the transplant. The CDR3 bases that were read are TGTGCCAGCAGTGAAAGGCAGTATGGC. Protein: CASSERQYG. The entire CDR3 is CASSERQYGYTF.